This T cell receptor (beta chain) was recorded in a study of T cell responses to AZD1222 COVID-19 vaccine. Findings of the study overall: No day 14 peak samples; only post-peak repertoires were characterized. Clonal diversity was possibly underestimated, and white British individuals and females predominated among donors. Following two doses of AZD1222, Spike-specific TCR breadth and depth rose.

Profiling relied on immunoSEQ multiplex PCR, and the TCRdb table lists in-frame clones only, not all of them. The data show about 150,000 clones, about 94% seen once. Worth noting for this clone: Its target is unknown.

This TCR came from an adult in good health. Source: peripheral blood, taken on day 0 of AZD1222 vaccination.

CDR3 residues: CASRALRAGGDNEQFF. In DNA, the CDR3 is TGTGCCAGCAGGGCTCTGAGAGCGGGAGGCGACAATGAGCAGTTCTTC. The chain joins TRBV11-2 to TRBJ2-1; 9 bases align to TRBD2. The CDR3 has 16 amino acids. The J segment lost 5 bases and the V segment lost 6 bases, leaving 11 bases of the junction unmatched. The germline V gene encodes CDR1 SGHAT and CDR2 FQNNGV.